The 13 T cell receptor beta chains presented below share a single source sample, sequenced in a study of human T cells and chemical hapten exposure. TCRdb processed the RACE reads anew with MiXCR; each CDR3 protein has one entry. The sample holds 69,000 or so distinct CDR3 sequences, about a tenth seen once. Time point: patch test 2, 6 weeks after DPC sensitization. Regarding treatment: therapeutic diphenylcyclopropenone sensitization with weekly scalp DPC. Here the sequenced sample was whole blood, taken in connection with sensitization to the hapten diphenylcyclopropenone (DPC). The receptor source for this set is a woman in her forties or fifties with alopecia areata. Some clones in this sample may be carry-over from other donors' samples.

The chain couples TRBV4-1 to TRBJ1-5, with 12 nucleotides matching TRBD1. In germline, CDR1 is MGHRA, CDR2 YSYEKL. V shed 6 bases, J shed 2 bases, and the junction held 11 bases outside the gene matches. The CDR3 has 18 residues. CDR3 bases: TGCGCCAGCAGTCCCGGGACAGGGGGCCTTCGGGGCAATCAGCCCCAGCATTTT. It specifies CASSPGTGGLRGNQPQHF.

This clonotype has at least ten counts. The V call is TRBV27, the J call TRBJ2-2, with TRBD2 as a possible D gene (5 bases). The V and J ends lost 3 bases and 9 bases respectively, with 8 bases between them. CDR3 length: 12 amino acids. Germline CDR1 is MNHEY and CDR2 is SMNVEV (reference sequence). The CDR3 coding sequence is TGTGCCAGCAGTTTCAGCGGAAGGGAGCTGTTTTTT. Its translation: CASSFSGRELFF.

This clonotype occurred a few times. The chain has TRBV18 and TRBJ1-1, with 8 bases lining up with TRBD1. Unmatched junction bases numbered 7, after V lost 8 bases and J lost 5 bases. CDR1 and CDR2 (germline): KGHSH, LQKENI. The CDR3 spans 13 residues. This CDR3 is CASRTGSETEAFF. DNA of the CDR3: TGTGCCAGCCGGACAGGGAGTGAAACTGAAGCTTTCTTT.

V usage is TRBV30 and J usage is TRBJ1-3; D is uncertain. The CDR3 contains 14 residues. The germline V gene has CDR1 GTSNPN and CDR2 SVGIG (reference sequence). Trimming stripped 2 bases from V and 2 bases from J, with 10 bases between. CDR3 coding DNA: TGTGCCTGGAGTCCGTTAGCGCCTGGAAACACCATATATTTT. Translation gives CAWSPLAPGNTIYF.

In this sample, this clonotype turned up many times. The V gene is TRBV5-1, the J gene TRBJ2-7; 11 bases fit TRBD2. From germline, CDR1 is SGHRS and CDR2 YFSETQ. Trimming at V came to 2 bases and at J to 2 bases, leaving 3 bases not matched to a gene. The CDR3 covers 15 residues. The CDR3 DNA sequence: TGCGCCAGCAGCTTTACTAGCGGGAGCACCTACGAGCAGTACTTC. Amino acid sequence: CASSFTSGSTYEQYF.

Ten or more counts support this clonotype. J is TRBJ2-1 and V is TRBV6-4, with D hard to call. This CDR3 spans 14 amino acids. Germline lookup yields CDR1 MRHNA and CDR2 SNTAGT. V was pared by 5 bases and J by 8 bases, with 16 bases between. The CDR3 region is CASSSIWYGHEQFF. The CDR3 region has the DNA TGTGCCAGCAGTTCAATCTGGTATGGGCATGAGCAGTTCTTC.

The chain links TRBV5-1 to TRBJ2-7; maybe TRBD1 (5 bases). Trimming cost V 0 bases and J 3 bases, with 13 bases left between them. From germline, CDR1 is SGHRS and CDR2 YFSETQ. The CDR3 totals 15 residues. The CDR3 DNA follows: TGCGCCAGCAGCTTGGGACAGCCACCCCTCTACGAGCAGTACTTC. This encodes CASSLGQPPLYEQYF.

The table lists this clonotype with many counts. This sequence joins TRBV5-1 and TRBJ1-3; D gene ambiguous. This CDR3 is built from 19 residues. Trimming shortened V by 2 bases and J by 0 bases, and 21 bases separated the two germline ends. Germline lookup yields CDR1 SGHRS and CDR2 YFSETQ. The CDR3 loop reads CASSFASVRTDFSGNTIYF. The CDR3 nucleotides read TGCGCCAGCAGCTTCGCTTCCGTTCGGACGGACTTCTCTGGAAACACCATATATTTT.

This clonotype has just a few counts. The chain employs TRBV20-1 and TRBJ1-2; D is perhaps TRBD1 (6 bases). V shed 3 bases and J shed 5 bases, with 16 bases lying between them. Germline CDR1 is DFQATT and CDR2 is SNEGSKA (reference sequence). CDR3 length: 14 amino acids. The CDR3, as DNA: TGCAGTGCTAGGTCCGGGACACCTACTTATGGCTACACCTTC. Its translation: CSARSGTPTYGYTF.

A remark on this clonotype: A read error may produce the germline difference seen at one junction end. The gene calls are TRBV4-1 and TRBJ2-1; D unclear. This CDR3 is 13 amino acids long. Germline lookup yields CDR1 MGHRA and CDR2 YSYEKL. The CDR3 nucleotides are TGCGCCAGCAGCCAAGACCTCTACAATCAGCAGTTCTTC. Translation gives CASSQDLYNQQFF.

This clonotype came up many times. The V call is TRBV24-1, the J call TRBJ2-1; 8 nucleotides align to TRBD2. The V and J ends lost 5 bases and 8 bases, in that order; junction bases with no gene match: 7. Germline V lookup: CDR1 KGHDR, CDR2 SFDVKD. CDR3 size: 14 residues. CDR3 DNA: TGTGCCACCAGTGGAAGCGGGGGAGGGGATGAGCAGTTCTTC. Amino acid sequence: CATSGSGGGDEQFF.

In this sample, this clonotype turned up many times. The V and J genes are TRBV7-2 and TRBJ2-3; D remains unclear. V was pared by 2 bases and J by 0 bases, with 3 bases between. The CDR3 loop spans 13 amino acids. Germline-derived CDR1 and CDR2 are SGHTA and FQGNSA. The CDR3 protein is CASSLMSTDTQYF. CDR3 DNA: TGTGCCAGCAGCTTAATGAGCACAGATACGCAGTATTTT.

This clonotype was detected ten times or more. The chain couples TRBV7-6 to TRBJ2-7; TRBD1 matches at 7 bases. The CDR3 contains 13 residues. Germline V CDR1 and CDR2: SGHVS, FNYEAQ. V lost 0 bases to trimming and J lost 7 bases; unmatched junction nucleotides: 3. CDR3 sequence (DNA): TGTGCCAGCAGCTTAGCGATGACAGGGGAGCAGTACTTC. Amino acid sequence: CASSLAMTGEQYF. The variable domain in full, completed from reference TRBV7-6 and TRBJ2-7, reads GAGVSQSPRYKVTKRGQDVALRCDPISGHVSLYWYRQALGQGPEFLTYFNYEAQQDKSGLPNDRFSAERPEGSISTLTIQRTEQRDSAMYRCASSLAMTGEQYFGPGTRLTVT.